Below are 31 T cell receptor beta chains sequenced from a single sample in a study of T cell changes during pregnancy in multiple sclerosis. Here immunoSEQ multiplex PCR was the method, and the copy in TCRdb shows in-frame clones only, minus some. The sample contains some 71,000 clones, roughly 88% of which appear only once. The sample here was peripheral blood, taken in the third trimester of pregnancy. The receptors come from a female donor with multiple sclerosis, enrolled in a pregnancy study.

The chain links TRBV2 to TRBJ2-5, with 9 bases that match TRBD1. The CDR3 is 14 residues long. Germline trimming cut 5 bases from V and 6 bases from J; bases unmatched to any gene: 7. The V gene's germline CDR1 is SNHLY and CDR2 FYNNEI. In DNA form, the CDR3 reads TGTGCCAGCAGTTCACAGGGGGCCACGAAGACCCAGTACTTC. Translated, it gives CASSSQGATKTQYF.

The chain recombines TRBV2 with TRBJ1-1; possibly TRBD1 for D (5 bases). The CDR3 extends over 13 amino acids. The V and J ends lost 2 bases and 8 bases respectively, with 12 bases between them. Germline lookup yields CDR1 SNHLY and CDR2 FYNNEI. Written as DNA, the CDR3 is TGTGCCAGCAGTGAACAGGGAATTCTCGAAGCTTTCTTT. The encoded protein is CASSEQGILEAFF.

The rearrangement joins TRBV5-1 to TRBJ2-3; 16 bases fit TRBD2. Germline V gene data show CDR1 as SGHRS and CDR2 as YFSETQ. V was pared by 4 bases and J by 2 bases, with 4 bases of the junction left unmatched. The CDR3 covers 17 residues. For the CDR3, the DNA is TGCGCCAGCAGCCAGGGACTAGCGGGGGGGTCCACAGATACGCAGTATTTT. Translation gives CASSQGLAGGSTDTQYF.

The chain is built from TRBV5-1 and TRBJ1-4; 8 bases agree with TRBD1. CDR1 and CDR2 from the germline V gene are SGHRS and YFSETQ. This CDR3 is built from 17 residues. Trimming removed 0 bases from V and 2 bases from J; junction bases left unmatched: 6. CDR3 sequence reads: CASSLVGTGATNEKLFF. The CDR3 region has the DNA TGCGCCAGCAGCTTGGTCGGGACAGGAGCCACTAATGAAAAACTGTTTTTT.

In its sample, this clone was seen once. The genes are TRBV7-2 and TRBJ1-2, with D maybe TRBD1 (6 bases). V shed 3 bases and J shed 0 bases, with 14 bases lying between them. The length of the CDR3 is 16 residues. Germline values: CDR1 SGHTA, CDR2 FQGNSA. CDR3 region: CASSFIPGHSNYGYTF. The CDR3 bases are TGTGCCAGCAGCTTCATTCCGGGACATTCTAACTATGGCTACACCTTC.

The V call is TRBV27, the J call TRBJ1-1; no clear D gene. The germline gives CDR1 MNHEY, CDR2 SMNVEV (reference sequence). The V end lost 8 bases, the J end lost 2 bases, and 15 bases lay between the germline ends. CDR3 size: 14 residues. The CDR3 DNA sequence: TGTGCCAGCCGGGTTTTAACCCTTAACACTGAAGCTTTCTTT. Translating gives CASRVLTLNTEAFF.

V and J are TRBV29-1 and TRBJ2-5; 7 nucleotides agree with TRBD2. Germline V lookup: CDR1 SQVTM, CDR2 ANQGSEA. V trimming: 0 bases; J trimming: 4 bases; junction bases outside the gene matches: 2. This CDR3 spans 13 amino acids. CDR3 sequence reads: CSVEEGGGETQYF. The CDR3 coding sequence is TGCAGCGTTGAAGAGGGCGGGGGAGAGACCCAGTACTTC.

This chain connects TRBV7-6 to TRBJ2-5; maybe TRBD1 (5 bases). The V end was cut by 6 bases, the J end by 1 base, with 12 bases between. CDR3 size: 14 residues. The germline V gene has CDR1 SGHVS and CDR2 FNYEAQ. CDR3 nucleotide sequence: TGTGCCAGCAGTTCACAACAGGTCCAAGAGACCCAGTACTTC. Amino acids: CASSSQQVQETQYF.

This clone was counted a single time. The rearrangement links TRBV29-1 to TRBJ2-5; 15 positions match TRBD2. The CDR3 spans 16 residues. V lost 3 bases and J lost 4; bases outside the gene matches: 6. Germline V CDR1 and CDR2: SQVTM, ANQGSEA. The CDR3 bases are TGCAGCGTTGACGGGACTAGCGGGGGGCAGGGAGAGACCCAGTACTTC. It is translated as CSVDGTSGGQGETQYF.

The chain couples TRBV15 to TRBJ2-7; the D gene is possibly TRBD2 (6 bases). V lost 6 bases and J lost 2, with 8 bases in between. Germline CDR1 and CDR2: LNHNV and YYDKDF (reference sequence). The CDR3 extends over 12 amino acids. CDR3 sequence: CATREGTYEQYF. The CDR3 DNA follows: TGTGCCACCAGGGAGGGAACCTACGAGCAGTACTTC.

This sequence joins TRBV6-6 and TRBJ1-5; D remains unclear. The germline gives CDR1 MNHNY, CDR2 SVGAGI (reference sequence). Trimming cost V 4 bases and J 1 base, with 8 bases left between them. This CDR3 has 14 residues. The CDR3 sequence is CASSFTLSNQPQHF. The DNA of the CDR3 is TGTGCCAGCAGTTTCACCCTAAGCAATCAGCCCCAGCATTTT.

This chain uses TRBV29-1 with TRBJ2-7; a possible D gene is TRBD1 (6 bases). V lost 2 bases and J lost 4, with 15 bases in between. The length of the CDR3 is 14 residues. Germline V gene sequence: CDR1 SQVTM, CDR2 ANQGSEA. In DNA, the CDR3 is TGCAGCGTTGAATTGCGGCAGGGGCCGTACGAGCAGTACTTC. The encoded protein is CSVELRQGPYEQYF.

The rearrangement links TRBV2 to TRBJ2-1; maybe TRBD1 (5 bases). The CDR3 runs 16 residues. Between the trimmed V and J ends, which lost 3 bases and 0 bases, there was a span of 12 bases. The germline CDR1 and CDR2 sequences are SNHLY and FYNNEI. DNA for the CDR3: TGTGCCAGCAGTGAGTTCCAGGGTACCTCCTACAATGAGCAGTTCTTC. Protein sequence: CASSEFQGTSYNEQFF.

The chain links TRBV30 to TRBJ2-2; 9 positions agree with TRBD2. Trimming took 2 bases from V and 1 from J; bases not matched to a gene: 5. CDR3 length: 16 amino acids. The germline V gene has CDR1 GTSNPN and CDR2 SVGIG (reference sequence). CDR3 nucleotides: TGTGCCTGGAGTCGGGGAGCGGGGGGGAACACCGGGGAGCTGTTTTTT. Protein: CAWSRGAGGNTGELFF.

This clone has just a few counts. The rearrangement links TRBV5-4 to TRBJ2-1, with TRBD2 matching over 7 bases. V gave up 0 bases and J gave up 1 base; unmatched junction bases: 4. The germline V gene has CDR1 SGHNT and CDR2 YYREEE (reference sequence). The CDR3 totals 16 residues. DNA for the CDR3: TGTGCCAGCAGCTTGGGGGGAGCGGGATCCTACAATGAGCAGTTCTTC. Translation gives CASSLGGAGSYNEQFF.

The chain recombines TRBV5-4 with TRBJ1-2; 7 positions agree with TRBD1. The CDR3 contains 15 residues. The germline V gene has CDR1 SGHNT and CDR2 YYREEE (reference sequence). V shed 4 bases, J shed 0 bases, and the junction held 6 bases outside the gene matches. The CDR3 sequence is CASSPQGTANYGYTF. CDR3 nucleotide sequence: TGTGCCAGCAGCCCCCAAGGGACAGCTAACTATGGCTACACCTTC.

This clone was detected once. This rearrangement joins TRBV7-2 to TRBJ1-1, with a weak D call TRBD1 (5 bases). The CDR3 totals 15 residues. With 5 bases removed from V and 1 base from J, the gap between germline ends came to 14 bases. Germline V gene sequence: CDR1 SGHTA, CDR2 FQGNSA. The CDR3 region is CASSAQGGANTEAFF. For the CDR3, the DNA is TGTGCCAGCAGCGCCCAGGGTGGTGCGAACACTGAAGCTTTCTTT. Together with reference TRBV7-2 and TRBJ1-1, the CDR3 gives the full variable domain: GAGVSQSPSNKVTEKGKDVELRCDPISGHTALYWYRQSLGQGLEFLIYFQGNSAPDKSGLPSDRFSAERTGGSVSTLTIQRTQQEDSAVYLCASSAQGGANTEAFFGQGTRLTVV.

This sequence joins TRBV9 and TRBJ2-3; D possibly corresponds to TRBD2 (7 bases). CDR3 length equals 15 residues. Trimming took 0 bases from V and 5 from J, leaving 13 bases between them. The V gene's germline CDR1 is SGDLS and CDR2 YYNGEE. The CDR3 sequence: CASSVVSGGRDTQYF. The CDR3 bases are TGTGCCAGCAGCGTAGTATCGGGGGGCCGAGATACGCAGTATTTT. The variable domain in full, with the rest retrieved from reference TRBV9 and TRBJ2-3, is DSGVTQTPKHLITATGQRVTLRCSPRSGDLSVYWYQQSLDQGLQFLIQYYNGEERAKGNILERFSAQQFPDLHSELNLSSLELGDSALYFCASSVVSGGRDTQYFGPGTRLTVL.

The chain couples TRBV10-3 to TRBJ2-3, with a tentative D call TRBD2 (7 bases). CDR3 length equals 14 residues. CDR1 and CDR2 (germline): ENHRY, SYGVKD. Between the trimmed V and J ends, which lost 2 bases and 7 bases, there was a span of 13 bases. This CDR3 is CAISERGAGNTQYF. CDR3 in DNA: TGTGCCATCAGTGAGCGGGGGGCCGGTAATACGCAGTATTTT.

The chain joins TRBV9 to TRBJ2-7, with 7 bases identical to TRBD1. In germline, CDR1 is SGDLS, CDR2 YYNGEE. Trimming at V came to 3 bases and at J to 3 bases, leaving 9 bases not matched to a gene. CDR3 size: 15 residues. The CDR3: CASSDRQGVDYEQYF. The DNA of the CDR3 is TGTGCCAGCAGCGATCGACAGGGTGTAGACTACGAGCAGTACTTC.

This clone was seen only once. The chain has TRBV7-8 and TRBJ2-7; maybe TRBD1 (6 bases). The ends were cut back, 1 base at V and 2 bases at J, with 12 bases in the middle. In germline, CDR1 is SGHVS, CDR2 FQNEAQ. There are 15 residues in the CDR3. The CDR3 region is CASSLVGTPAYEQYF. CDR3 bases: TGTGCCAGCAGCTTAGTAGGGACACCGGCCTACGAGCAGTACTTC.

The chain employs TRBV7-9 and TRBJ1-1; D is ambiguous. The V end lost 3 bases, the J end lost 1 base, and 18 bases lay between the germline ends. Germline CDR1 reads SEHNR; CDR2 reads FQNEAQ (reference sequence). The CDR3 runs 17 residues. Written as DNA, the CDR3 is TGTGCCAGCAGCTTCCCCTCGTCACAGCCTTCGAACACTGAAGCTTTCTTT. Translating it yields CASSFPSSQPSNTEAFF.

This rearrangement joins TRBV15 to TRBJ2-1; no clear D. This CDR3 is 14 amino acids long. CDR1 and CDR2 (germline): LNHNV, YYDKDF (reference sequence). The V gene lost 3 bases and the J gene lost 4 bases, with 10 bases spanning the gap. The CDR3 spells CATSSLELYNEQFF. DNA for the CDR3: TGTGCCACCAGCAGCCTTGAACTGTACAATGAGCAGTTCTTC.

This chain links TRBV19 with TRBJ2-7; D possibly corresponds to TRBD2 (5 bases). CDR3 length equals 15 residues. Per the germline V gene, CDR1 is LNHDA and CDR2 is SQIVND (reference sequence). The V and J ends lost 4 bases and 5 bases respectively, with 18 bases between them. The CDR3 here is CASSTAGERRDEQYF. The CDR3 DNA reads as TGTGCCAGTAGTACGGCCGGGGAAAGGCGGGACGAGCAGTACTTC. Full variable domain (remainder filled in from reference TRBV19 and TRBJ2-7): DGGITQSPKYLFRKEGQNVTLSCEQNLNHDAMYWYRQDPGQGLRLIYYSQIVNDFQKGDIAEGYSVSREKKESFPLTVTSAQKNPTAFYLCASSTAGERRDEQYFGPGTRLTVT.

In DNA, the CDR3 is TGCAGCGTCGCCGGACTGGGGGGCTATGGCTACACCTTC. It yields the protein CSVAGLGGYGYTF. The rearrangement links TRBV29-1 to TRBJ1-2, with D possibly TRBD1 on 5 matching bases. The ends were cut back, 6 bases at V and 4 bases at J, with 15 bases in the middle. This CDR3 is 13 amino acids long. From germline, CDR1 is SQVTM and CDR2 ANQGSEA.

This chain connects TRBV5-1 to TRBJ1-6; D is possibly TRBD1 (6 bases). From germline, CDR1 is SGHRS and CDR2 YFSETQ. The CDR3 sequence is 14 residues long. V was shortened by 2 bases and J by 6 bases, with 9 bases between the two germline ends. The CDR3 nucleotides read TGCGCCAGCAGCTTCGGACAGATTAATTCACCCCTCCACTTT. Its translation: CASSFGQINSPLHF.

V gene TRBV5-4 combines with J gene TRBJ1-2, with 10 bases that match TRBD1. Unmatched junction bases numbered 13, after V lost 3 bases and J lost 5 bases. The germline gives CDR1 SGHNT, CDR2 YYREEE (reference sequence). CDR3 length: 17 residues. CDR3 protein: CASSSGVRRDRGYGYTF. As DNA, the CDR3 is TGTGCCAGCAGCTCAGGGGTCCGCCGGGACAGGGGTTATGGCTACACCTTC.

The J gene is TRBJ1-5, the V gene TRBV27; D ambiguous. V dropped 5 bases and J dropped 3 bases, with 14 bases sitting between them. The CDR3 is 15 residues long. Per the germline V gene, CDR1 is MNHEY and CDR2 is SMNVEV (reference sequence). The DNA for the CDR3 is TGTGCCAGCAGTCCGACCGGAGGGCCCAATCAGCCCCAGCATTTT. Protein product: CASSPTGGPNQPQHF.

The V and J genes are TRBV27 and TRBJ2-1, with TRBD2 matching over 10 bases. This CDR3 contains 14 residues. J gave up 6 bases and V 7 bases, and 6 bases lay outside the gene matches. CDR1 and CDR2 (germline): MNHEY, SMNVEV (reference sequence). The CDR3 DNA sequence: TGTGCCAGCAACGAGCGGGGGGGTCGCAATGAGCAGTTCTTC. Protein sequence: CASNERGGRNEQFF.

This clone was counted a single time. The chain has TRBV7-2 and TRBJ1-5; tentatively, D is TRBD1 (6 bases). The CDR3 has 15 amino acids. V was trimmed by 1 base and J by 3 bases, leaving 10 bases between them. The germline V gene encodes CDR1 SGHTA and CDR2 FQGNSA. CDR3 sequence reads: CASSLGGGHNQPQHF. Here the CDR3 DNA reads TGTGCCAGCAGCTTAGGAGGGGGTCACAATCAGCCCCAGCATTTT.

CDR3 DNA: TGTGCCAGCAGCCGAGGGGGCACAACTAATGAAAAACTGTTTTTT. Protein: CASSRGGTTNEKLFF. This chain uses TRBV28 with TRBJ1-4, with TRBD1 identical over 7 bases. Germline CDR1 is MDHEN and CDR2 is SYDVKM. V dropped 6 bases and J dropped 0; count of bases not matched to a gene: 4. This CDR3 is 15 amino acids long. Full variable domain (missing parts from reference TRBV28 and TRBJ1-4): DVKVTQSSRYLVKRTGEKVFLECVQDMDHENMFWYRQDPGLGLRLIYFSYDVKMKEKGDIPEGYSVSREKKERFSLILESASTNQTSMYLCASSRGGTTNEKLFFGSGTQLSVL.